The 14 T cell receptor beta chains reported below all come from one sample, sequenced in a study of T-cell memory formation after mild COVID-19. TCRdb reprocessed the 5' RACE reads with MiXCR, giving one entry per CDR3 protein. The sample has some 210,000 distinct CDR3 sequences, 25% to 35% seen once; the top ten hold about 10%. Sequencing used PBMCs or a T cell subset sorted from them (not recorded which). The receptor source for this set is an adult woman who had mild COVID-19 (a few samples of this study predate the infection). Cell type and time point are not known.

This clonotype appeared a few times. V gene TRBV4-1 combines with J gene TRBJ1-6; D is undetermined. CDR1 is MGHRA and CDR2 is YSYEKL in the germline V gene. The CDR3 runs to 16 residues. The V gene lost 0 bases and the J gene lost 10 bases, with 16 bases spanning the gap. The CDR3 reads CASSQDLATLGSPLHF. In DNA form, the CDR3 reads TGCGCCAGCAGCCAAGATCTCGCAACTTTGGGCTCACCCCTCCACTTT.

The V gene is TRBV5-1, the J gene TRBJ2-7; TRBD1 matches 11 bases. V lost 2 bases to trimming and J lost 1 base; unmatched junction nucleotides: 5. Germline values: CDR1 SGHRS, CDR2 YFSETQ. The CDR3 is 16 amino acids. This CDR3 reads CASSFSGTGGSYEQYF. CDR3 nucleotide sequence: TGCGCCAGCAGCTTCTCCGGGACAGGGGGTTCCTACGAGCAGTACTTC. The variable domain in full, completed from reference TRBV5-1 and TRBJ2-7, reads KAGVTQTPRYLIKTRGQQVTLSCSPISGHRSVSWYQQTPGQGLQFLFEYFSETQRNKGNFPGRFSGRQFSNSRSEMNVSTLELGDSALYLCASSFSGTGGSYEQYFGPGTRLTVT.

This clonotype came up a few times. The chain employs TRBV24-1 and TRBJ2-1, with D unresolved. The CDR3 covers 16 residues. Looked up from germline, CDR1 is KGHDR and CDR2 is SFDVKD. V dropped 4 bases and J dropped 0 bases, with 12 bases sitting between them. The DNA of the CDR3 is TGTGCCACCAGTGACACCCCTATGAGCTCCTACAATGAGCAGTTCTTC. Translated: CATSDTPMSSYNEQFF.

This clonotype was detected a few times. The rearrangement links TRBV20-1 to TRBJ2-7, with a weak D call TRBD1 (6 bases). The germline V gene encodes CDR1 DFQATT and CDR2 SNEGSKA (reference sequence). The CDR3 runs 13 residues. Trimming took off 5 bases at V and 3 bases at J, with 14 bases between the two ends. The CDR3 here is CSAHRVEDYEQYF. The CDR3 nucleotides read TGCAGTGCTCACAGGGTTGAAGACTACGAGCAGTACTTC.

This clonotype has a handful of counts. This chain uses TRBV7-8 with TRBJ2-1, with TRBD2 identical over 7 bases. Germline trimming cut 1 base from V and 4 bases from J; bases unmatched to any gene: 7. The germline gives CDR1 SGHVS, CDR2 FQNEAQ. The CDR3 runs to 16 residues. The CDR3 loop reads CASSLVGGGIYNEQFF. In nucleotides, the CDR3 is TGTGCCAGCAGCTTAGTCGGCGGGGGAATTTACAATGAGCAGTTCTTC.

J is TRBJ1-1 and V is TRBV7-9, with D unclear. The CDR3 has 15 residues. V was pared by 5 bases and J by 1 base, with 14 bases between. Germline V gene data show CDR1 as SEHNR and CDR2 as FQNEAQ (reference sequence). CDR3 sequence reads: CASSPPEQTNTEAFF. Here the CDR3 DNA reads TGTGCCAGCAGCCCCCCGGAACAGACGAACACTGAAGCTTTCTTT.

This clonotype has only a few counts. V usage is TRBV5-1 and J usage is TRBJ2-7, with a possible D match to TRBD1 (6 bases). CDR3 length: 14 residues. Trimming removed 7 bases from V and 1 base from J, with 15 bases in between. CDR1 SGHRS and CDR2 YFSETQ come from the germline V gene. CDR3 in amino acids: CASSVAGASYEQYF. CDR3 bases: TGCGCCAGCTCCGTGGCAGGGGCTTCCTACGAGCAGTACTTC.

V is TRBV25-1 and J is TRBJ2-7, with a possible D match to TRBD1 (6 bases). Germline V gives CDR1 MGHDK, CDR2 SYGVNS. Trimming removed 6 bases from V and 1 base from J, with 16 bases in between. The CDR3 loop spans 15 amino acids. In nucleotides, the CDR3 is TGTGCCAGCAGCCCAGGGGAAAAAGCATCCTACGAGCAGTACTTC. It encodes CASSPGEKASYEQYF.

The V gene is TRBV12-3 or TRBV12-4, the J gene TRBJ1-2; unclear D gene. This CDR3 spans 15 amino acids. Deletions cut 6 bases from V and 4 bases from J, with 18 bases between. CDR3 in DNA: TGTGCCAGCAGCCCAAACCCAGCGCATGTCTATGGCTACACCTTC. It encodes CASSPNPAHVYGYTF.

V usage is TRBV20-1 and J usage is TRBJ2-7, with 8 bases aligning to TRBD1. V shed 0 bases, J shed 3 bases, and the junction held 4 bases outside the gene matches. CDR1 is DFQATT, CDR2 SNEGSKA, per germline (reference sequence). CDR3 length: 14 amino acids. The CDR3: CSARDTGQGYEQYF. CDR3 nucleotide sequence: TGCAGTGCTAGAGATACTGGACAGGGCTACGAGCAGTACTTC.

This clonotype was seen more than once but under ten times. The chain is built from TRBV4-3 and TRBJ2-3; D perhaps matches TRBD2 (5 bases). The CDR3 spans 15 residues. V lost 0 bases to trimming and J lost 2 bases, with 9 bases between them. CDR1 is LGHNA and CDR2 is YSLEER in the germline V gene. This CDR3 reads CASSQDIGVTDTQYF. CDR3 sequence (DNA): TGCGCCAGCAGCCAAGATATCGGGGTCACAGATACGCAGTATTTT.

In its sample, this clonotype was seen a few times. The rearrangement uses TRBV6-5 and TRBJ1-2; no firm D call. The germline V and J ends were trimmed by 0 bases and 1 base, with 12 bases remaining between them. The CDR3 totals 16 residues. Germline loops: CDR1 MNHEY, CDR2 SVGAGI. The CDR3 nucleotides read TGTGCCAGCAGTTACTCGCGTTCCTGGGGTAACTATGGCTACACCTTC. It specifies CASSYSRSWGNYGYTF.

The V gene is TRBV7-6, the J gene TRBJ2-3; TRBD1 matches at 9 bases. The germline CDR1 and CDR2 sequences are SGHVS and FNYEAQ. The length of the CDR3 is 16 residues. V shed 4 bases, J shed 7 bases, and the junction held 12 bases outside the gene matches. Here the CDR3 DNA reads TGTGCCAGCAGCTCCGGGACAGGGACGGTCGGAAATACGCAGTATTTT. This encodes CASSSGTGTVGNTQYF.

There are a few counts of this clonotype. The chain combines TRBV27 with TRBJ2-3; D gene uncertain. The CDR3 contains 11 residues. Germline V lookup: CDR1 MNHEY, CDR2 SMNVEV (reference sequence). With 3 bases removed from V and 6 bases from J, the gap between germline ends came to 4 bases. CDR3 region: CASSFYDTQYF. The CDR3 DNA sequence: TGTGCCAGCAGTTTCTATGATACGCAGTATTTT.